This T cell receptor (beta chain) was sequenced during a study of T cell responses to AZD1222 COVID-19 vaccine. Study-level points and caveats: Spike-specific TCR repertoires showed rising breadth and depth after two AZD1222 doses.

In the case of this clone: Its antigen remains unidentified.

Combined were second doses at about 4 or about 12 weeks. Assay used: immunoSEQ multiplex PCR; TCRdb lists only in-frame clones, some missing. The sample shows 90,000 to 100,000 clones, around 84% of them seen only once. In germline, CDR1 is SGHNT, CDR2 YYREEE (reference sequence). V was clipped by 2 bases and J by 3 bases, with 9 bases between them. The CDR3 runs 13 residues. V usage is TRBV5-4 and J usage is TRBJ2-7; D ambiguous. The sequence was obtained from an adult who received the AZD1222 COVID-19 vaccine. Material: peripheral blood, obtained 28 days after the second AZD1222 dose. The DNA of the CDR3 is TGTGCCAGCAGCTTTCTAATTGGCTACGAGCAGTACTTC. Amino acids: CASSFLIGYEQYF.